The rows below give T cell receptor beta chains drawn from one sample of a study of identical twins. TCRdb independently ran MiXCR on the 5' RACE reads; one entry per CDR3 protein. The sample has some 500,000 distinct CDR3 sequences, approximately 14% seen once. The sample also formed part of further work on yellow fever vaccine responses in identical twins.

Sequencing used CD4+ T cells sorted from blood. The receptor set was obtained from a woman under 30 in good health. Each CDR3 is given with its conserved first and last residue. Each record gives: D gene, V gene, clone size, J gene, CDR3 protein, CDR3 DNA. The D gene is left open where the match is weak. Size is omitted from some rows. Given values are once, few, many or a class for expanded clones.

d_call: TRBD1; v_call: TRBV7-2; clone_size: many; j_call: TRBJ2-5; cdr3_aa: CASSLGSGGETQYF; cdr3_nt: TGTGCCAGCAGCTTAGGGTCAGGGGGAGAGACCCAGTACTTC
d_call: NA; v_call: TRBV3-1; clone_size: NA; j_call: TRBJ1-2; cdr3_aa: CASSQEDQVGLNYGYTF; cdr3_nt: TGTGCCAGCAGCCAAGAGGACCAGGTTGGGTTGAACTATGGCTACACCTTC
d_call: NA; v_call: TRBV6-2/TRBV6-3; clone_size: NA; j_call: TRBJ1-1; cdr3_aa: CASSSGGSEAFF; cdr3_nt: TGTGCCAGCAGTTCTGGAGGTTCTGAAGCTTTCTTT
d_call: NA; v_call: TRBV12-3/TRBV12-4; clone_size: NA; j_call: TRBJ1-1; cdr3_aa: CASTLRGMNTEAFF; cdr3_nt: TGTGCCAGCACCCTCAGGGGCATGAACACTGAAGCTTTCTTT
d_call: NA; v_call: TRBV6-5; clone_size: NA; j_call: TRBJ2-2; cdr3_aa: CASSYSILGANTGELFF; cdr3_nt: TGTGCCAGCAGTTACTCGATTTTGGGGGCTAACACCGGGGAGCTGTTTTTT
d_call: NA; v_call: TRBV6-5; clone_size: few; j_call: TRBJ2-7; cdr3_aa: CASSRSSGEQYF; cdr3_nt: TGTGCCAGCAGTCGCTCCTCTGGCGAGCAGTACTTC
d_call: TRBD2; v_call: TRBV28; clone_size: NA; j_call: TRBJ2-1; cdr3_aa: CASSPTSGYGNEQFF; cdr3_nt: TGTGCCAGCAGTCCGACTAGCGGGTATGGGAATGAGCAGTTCTTC
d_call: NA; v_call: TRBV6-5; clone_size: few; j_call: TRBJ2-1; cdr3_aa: CASRAGVNEQFF; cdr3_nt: TGTGCCAGCAGGGCAGGGGTTAATGAGCAGTTCTTC
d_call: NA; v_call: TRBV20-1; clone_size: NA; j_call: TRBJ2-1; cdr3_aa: CSARVGSQSEQFF; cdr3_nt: TGCAGTGCTAGGGTGGGAAGTCAGAGTGAGCAGTTCTTC
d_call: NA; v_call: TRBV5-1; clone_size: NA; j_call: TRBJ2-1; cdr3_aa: CASSFDSRNNEQFF; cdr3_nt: TGCGCCAGCAGCTTTGATAGTAGGAACAATGAGCAGTTCTTC
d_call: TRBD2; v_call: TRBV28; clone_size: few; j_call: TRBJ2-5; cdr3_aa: CASSLIGSGGETQYF; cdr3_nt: TGTGCCAGCAGTTTAATTGGTAGCGGGGGCGAGACCCAGTACTTC